This entry features one T cell receptor (beta chain) sequence. This clonotype was observed a handful of times. Its binding antigen is unknown. No much larger clonotype is one base removed from it; base qualities were not supplied. From the germline V gene, CDR1 is KGHDR and CDR2 is SFDVKD. V and J lose 0 bases and 4 bases, and a span of 14 bases separates them. The CDR3 contains 16 residues, cysteine and phenylalanine counted. Only the CDR3 DNA stays, 48 bases, in frame from base 1. This sample was included in a study of response to subunit inactivated influenza vaccine (dated by TCRdb to the late 2010s). Study-wide context: Deep quantitative T cell receptor repertoire profiling was used in the study to track responses to a trivalent subunit inactivated influenza vaccine. The full study reports these points: According to the authors, only a limited number of new T cells may be recruited by each seasonal influenza vaccination.

Libraries were constructed by RT-PCR. These reads were obtained on an Illumina HiSeq 2500. The raw public data were reprocessed by TCRdb itself: fastp quality trimming at Q25, MiXCR clonotype calling, in-frame beta chains only. Every CDR3 protein is listed once, alongside the most common genes and DNA of its rows. This sample has more than 700,000 distinct CDR3 sequences in its table, and 21% of those were observed once. The top ten hold 10% of the sample. The sample in question was PBMCs from blood, obtained more than 4 days after vaccination. This TCR derives from a man aged 50-60 years who received an inactivated influenza vaccine. Donor details come from another sample of the same person, matched by shared clones. The V gene is TRBV24-1 and the J gene is TRBJ2-5; the D gene lacks a confident call. The CDR3 corresponds to CATSDLGQPGGETQYF. The DNA sequence follows: TGTGCCACCAGTGATTTGGGGCAGCCCGGTGGAGAGACCCAGTACTTC.